The 19 T cell receptor beta chains below all came from one sample that was sequenced in a study of graft-versus-host responses after intestinal transplantation. Their recognized antigens are unknown. Libraries were prepared by immunoSEQ multiplex PCR; TCRdb keeps only in-frame clonotypes and omits some of them. The sample yields about 100,000 clones, about nine tenths seen once. The material sequenced was unstimulated CD8+ T cells sorted from spleen or lymph node cells, taken before intestinal transplant. Receptors were obtained from a human donor who received an intestinal transplant.

The rearrangement joins TRBV9 to TRBJ1-3; D remains ambiguous. The CDR3 totals 14 residues. Germline CDR1 SGDLS, CDR2 YYNGEE. V lost 3 bases and J lost 1, with 8 bases in between. CDR3 in amino acids: CASSDSGSGNTIYF. CDR3 bases: TGTGCCAGCAGCGATAGCGGGTCTGGAAACACCATATATTTT.

V and J are TRBV29-1 and TRBJ2-1; 13 nucleotides align to TRBD2. CDR3 length: 12 residues. Germline V gives CDR1 SQVTM, CDR2 ANQGSEA. Germline trimming cut 4 bases from V and 15 bases from J; bases unmatched to any gene: 6. The CDR3 bases are TGCAGCGTTGGGGGGACTAGCGGGGTATTGTTCTTC. This gives the protein CSVGGTSGVLFF.

The rearrangement uses TRBV6-5 and TRBJ1-5; tentatively, D is TRBD1 (5 bases). The V gene's germline CDR1 is MNHEY and CDR2 SVGAGI. This CDR3 contains 14 residues. V was shortened by 5 bases and J by 0 bases, with 8 bases between the two germline ends. The CDR3: CASSRDSSNQPQHF. Here the CDR3 DNA reads TGTGCCAGCAGTAGAGACAGTAGCAATCAGCCCCAGCATTTT.

The V call is TRBV4-2, the J call TRBJ1-4; 8 bases are shared with TRBD1. CDR1 is LGHNA, CDR2 YNFKEQ, per germline. This CDR3 spans 14 amino acids. V dropped 4 bases and J dropped 6; count of bases not matched to a gene: 4. The CDR3 sequence: CASSPVDRDEKLFF. CDR3 bases: TGTGCCAGCAGCCCCGTGGACAGGGATGAAAAACTGTTTTTT.

The chain joins TRBV5-6 to TRBJ1-4, with D possibly being TRBD1 (5 bases). Germline V CDR1 and CDR2: SGHDT, YYEEEE. The V end was cut by 0 bases, the J end by 2 bases, with 20 bases between. The CDR3 sequence is 19 residues long. This chain's CDR3 is CASSLGMGLGLATNEKLFF. The CDR3 DNA follows: TGTGCCAGCAGCTTGGGAATGGGCCTGGGGCTTGCGACTAATGAAAAACTGTTTTTT.

This CDR3 is CASQPRGGLNTEAFF. The CDR3 nucleotides read TGTGCCAGCCAACCCCGGGGGGGTCTGAACACTGAAGCTTTCTTT. The rearrangement joins TRBV2 to TRBJ1-1, with a possible D match to TRBD1 (5 bases). The V and J ends lost 8 bases and 0 bases respectively, with 16 bases between them. Germline values: CDR1 SNHLY, CDR2 FYNNEI. The CDR3 contains 15 residues.

The chain recombines TRBV9 with TRBJ2-5; 10 bases are shared with TRBD2. The length of the CDR3 is 15 residues. J was trimmed by 4 bases and V by 4 bases; bases with no gene match: 7. Germline CDR1 is SGDLS and CDR2 is YYNGEE. CDR3 residues: CASSFSGGGRETQYF. CDR3 nucleotides: TGTGCCAGCAGCTTCAGCGGGGGGGGGCGAGAGACCCAGTACTTC.

The rearrangement uses TRBV21-1 and TRBJ2-7; the table's TRBD1 call for D was not verified on the DNA. TRBV21-1 is a pseudogene locus. This CDR3 is 15 amino acids long. DNA for the CDR3: TGTGCCAGCAGCAAAGCGCTCAGGGGGCAGCAGGAGCAGTACTTC. Encoded protein: CASSKALRGQQEQYF.

The chain uses TRBV19 and TRBJ2-7, with D possibly being TRBD1 (6 bases). Germline values: CDR1 LNHDA, CDR2 SQIVND (reference sequence). The germline V and J ends were trimmed by 5 bases and 5 bases, with 16 bases remaining between them. The CDR3 consists of 14 residues. The chain's CDR3 is CASSYYTGTDEQYF. CDR3 in DNA: TGTGCCAGTAGTTATTATACAGGGACGGACGAGCAGTACTTC.

The V gene is TRBV6-1, the J gene TRBJ2-3; 7 bases are shared with TRBD2. The CDR3 is 15 residues long. From germline, CDR1 is MNHNS and CDR2 SASEGT. Germline trimming cut 10 bases from V and 6 bases from J; bases unmatched to any gene: 16. This CDR3 is CAISGMTSHADTQYF. In DNA form, the CDR3 reads TGTGCCATTTCTGGAATGACTAGCCATGCGGATACGCAGTATTTT.

This chain links TRBV27 with TRBJ1-1, with TRBD1 as a possible D gene (6 bases). V lost 3 bases, J lost 1 base, and 9 bases lay in between. This CDR3 is 14 amino acids long. Germline assignment: CDR1 MNHEY and CDR2 SMNVEV (reference sequence). The CDR3 coding sequence is TGTGCCAGCAGTTTCGGGGGCGCGAACACTGAAGCTTTCTTT. Encoded protein: CASSFGGANTEAFF.

The table lists this clone with a count of one. The V and J genes are TRBV9 and TRBJ2-5; D is unclear. V was trimmed by 4 bases and J by 2 bases, leaving 15 bases between them. The CDR3 runs 15 residues. CDR1 SGDLS and CDR2 YYNGEE come from the germline V gene. DNA for the CDR3: TGTGCCAGCAGCTTTGGGCACAGCCCACAAGAGACCCAGTACTTC. This translates into CASSFGHSPQETQYF.

The chain has TRBV9 and TRBJ2-7; D call uncertain. Germline V CDR1 and CDR2: SGDLS, YYNGEE. The CDR3 is made up of 15 amino acids. Trimming removed 2 bases at V and 2 bases at J, with 14 bases between. CDR3 coding DNA: TGTGCCAGCAGCGTTTCGTCCGGGTTCCCCTACGAGCAGTACTTC. Amino acid sequence: CASSVSSGFPYEQYF.

V and J are TRBV29-1 and TRBJ2-1, with D uncertain. The ends were cut back, 3 bases at V and 8 bases at J, with 11 bases in the middle. CDR3 length: 12 amino acids. Per germline, CDR1 SQVTM and CDR2 ANQGSEA. CDR3 nucleotides: TGCAGCGTTGACGAGGTTACGGATGAGCAGTTCTTC. This codes for CSVDEVTDEQFF.

The chain combines TRBV4-1 with TRBJ1-3, with 7 bases matching TRBD1. Trimming at V came to 4 bases and at J to 4 bases, leaving 4 bases not matched to a gene. Germline loops: CDR1 MGHRA, CDR2 YSYEKL. The CDR3 has 14 amino acids. The CDR3, as DNA: TGCGCCAGCAGCCTCCGGACAGGCGGAAACACCATATATTTT. Translating gives CASSLRTGGNTIYF.

This chain joins TRBV6-6 and TRBJ2-3, with 7 bases matching TRBD1. Germline V gene sequence: CDR1 MNHNY, CDR2 SVGAGI (reference sequence). V lost 7 bases and J lost 3; bases outside the gene matches: 7. The CDR3 consists of 14 residues. CDR3 nucleotide sequence: TGTGCCAGCAAAACAGGGGATATTACAGATACGCAGTATTTT. Translated: CASKTGDITDTQYF.

The genes are TRBV7-9 and TRBJ2-1; 8 nucleotides agree with TRBD2. After removal of 3 bases from V and 0 bases from J, the junction contained 7 bases not matched to a gene. The CDR3 covers 17 residues. The V gene's germline CDR1 is SEHNR and CDR2 FQNEAQ (reference sequence). CDR3 nucleotide sequence: TGTGCCAGCAGCTTTCCTCTTAGCGGGATCTCCTACAATGAGCAGTTCTTC. Translation: CASSFPLSGISYNEQFF. The whole variable domain, filled in from reference TRBV7-9 and TRBJ2-1, reads DTGVSQNPRHKITKRGQNVTFRCDPISEHNRLYWYRQTLGQGPEFLTYFQNEAQLEKSRLLSDRFSAERPKGSFSTLEIQRTEQGDSAMYLCASSFPLSGISYNEQFFGPGTRLTVL.

The chain has TRBV18 and TRBJ1-2; D ambiguous. Trimming removed 3 bases from V and 7 bases from J, with 12 bases in between. Germline loops: CDR1 KGHSH, CDR2 LQKENI. CDR3 length equals 13 residues. CDR3 DNA: TGTGCCAGCTCACCCCCCGGGGATCTTGGCTACACCTTC. Its protein is CASSPPGDLGYTF.

The V and J genes are TRBV5-1 and TRBJ2-7, with 7 bases lining up with TRBD1. With 0 bases clipped from V and 0 bases from J, the junction kept 3 bases outside the gene matches. This CDR3 comprises 15 residues. CDR1 and CDR2 from the germline V gene are SGHRS and YFSETQ. The CDR3 protein is CASSLEGASSYEQYF. The DNA for the CDR3 is TGCGCCAGCAGCTTGGAGGGGGCTAGCTCCTACGAGCAGTACTTC.